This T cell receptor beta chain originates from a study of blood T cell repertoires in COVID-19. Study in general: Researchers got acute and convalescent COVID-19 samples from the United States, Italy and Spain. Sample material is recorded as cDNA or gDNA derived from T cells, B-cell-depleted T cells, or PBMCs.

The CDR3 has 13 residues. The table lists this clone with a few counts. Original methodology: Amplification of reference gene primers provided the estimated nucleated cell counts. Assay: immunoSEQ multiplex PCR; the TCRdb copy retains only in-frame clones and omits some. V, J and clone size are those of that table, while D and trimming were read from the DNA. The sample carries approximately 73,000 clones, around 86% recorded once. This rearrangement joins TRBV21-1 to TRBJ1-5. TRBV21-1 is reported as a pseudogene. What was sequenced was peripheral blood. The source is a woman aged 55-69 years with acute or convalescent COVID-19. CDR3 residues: CASSKGGLMPQHF. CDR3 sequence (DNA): TGTGCCAGCAGCAAAGGAGGATTGATGCCCCAGCATTTT.